These 18 T cell receptor beta chains were all obtained from the same sample, sequenced in a study of a mutant IDH1 vaccine in newly diagnosed glioma. Their antigen targets remain unknown. Using immunoSEQ multiplex PCR, the repertoire was profiled, and TCRdb retains in-frame clones only, with some absent. Of around 41,000 clones detected, 60% to 85% appear once; the ten largest clones hold about 6.3%. Time point meaning: week 23, last vaccination. Each dose delivered 300 ug of mutant IDH1 20-mer peptide subcutaneously with imiquimod. Specimen: PBMCs, collected from a glioma patient whose treatment included an IDH1 peptide vaccine. These TCRs come from a woman between 40 and 50 years old with glioma. Some clones in this sample may be carry-over from other donors' samples.

The DNA of the CDR3 is TGTGCCAGCAGCTTAGTCCCTAGCGGGGGCTATGAGCAGTTCTTC. Protein: CASSLVPSGGYEQFF. The V gene is TRBV7-2, the J gene TRBJ2-1; 10 nucleotides align to TRBD2. The CDR3 is made up of 15 amino acids. Germline values: CDR1 SGHTA, CDR2 FQGNSA. With 1 base clipped from V and 8 bases from J, the junction kept 5 bases outside the gene matches.

The CDR3 is CASSLETAVLFF. In DNA, the CDR3 is TGCGCCAGCAGCTTGGAGACAGCGGTTCTCTTCTTC. V usage is TRBV5-1 and J usage is TRBJ2-1; D possibly uses TRBD1 or TRBD2 (5 bases each). CDR1 SGHRS and CDR2 YFSETQ come from the germline V gene. Between the trimmed V and J ends, which lost 0 bases and 16 bases, there was a span of 14 bases. The CDR3 consists of 12 residues.

The genes are TRBV11-1 and TRBJ2-5; 7 bases line up with TRBD1. This CDR3 region has 15 residues. The ends lost 6 bases at V and 2 bases at J; junction bases unmatched: 9. CDR1 and CDR2 (germline): SGHAT, FQDESV (reference sequence). Here the CDR3 DNA reads TGTGCCAGCAGGTCACAGGGGACGGGGCAAGAGACCCAGTACTTC. Its translation is CASRSQGTGQETQYF. Using reference TRBV11-1 and TRBJ2-5 for the parts outside the CDR3, the full variable domain is EAEVAQSPRYKITEKSQAVAFWCDPISGHATLYWYRQILGQGPELLVQFQDESVVDDSQLPKDRFSAERLKGVDSTLKIQPAELGDSAMYLCASRSQGTGQETQYFGPGTRLLVL.

Only a few counts were recorded for this clone. The chain uses TRBV9 and TRBJ2-3; D unresolved. V dropped 3 bases and J dropped 2 bases, with 1 base sitting between them. The CDR3 has 11 residues. CDR1 and CDR2 from the germline V gene are SGDLS and YYNGEE. The CDR3 DNA reads TGTGCCAGCAGCGACACAGATACGCAGTATTTT. This codes for CASSDTDTQYF.

The chain uses TRBV28 and TRBJ1-5; a possible D gene is TRBD1 (6 bases). The CDR3 is 17 residues long. Germline V gene lookup returns CDR1 MDHEN and CDR2 SYDVKM. V shed 4 bases and J shed 1 base, with 17 bases lying between them. CDR3: CASSSLQGRPSNQPQHF. The DNA for the CDR3 is TGTGCCAGCAGTTCCCTCCAGGGGAGGCCGAGCAATCAGCCCCAGCATTTT.

The table lists this clone with a few counts. This chain connects TRBV5-4 to TRBJ1-1; no clear D gene. CDR3 length: 15 amino acids. Deletions cut 5 bases from V and 4 bases from J, with 18 bases between. Germline lookup yields CDR1 SGHNT and CDR2 YYREEE (reference sequence). CDR3 DNA sequence: TGTGCCAGCAGTCAGTACCTACGGGAGATCACTGAAGCTTTCTTT. Translated, it gives CASSQYLREITEAFF.

The rearrangement joins TRBV29-1 to TRBJ2-3; 14 bases line up with TRBD2. The length of the CDR3 is 14 residues. Germline V gene sequence: CDR1 SQVTM, CDR2 ANQGSEA. With V trimmed by 6 bases and J by 4 bases, 3 bases remained unmatched. The CDR3 bases are TGCAGCGTGGGGACTAGCGGGAGACCAGATACGCAGTATTTT. Residues: CSVGTSGRPDTQYF.

The V call is TRBV7-2, the J call TRBJ1-2; perhaps TRBD1 as D (5 bases). CDR1 and CDR2 (germline): SGHTA, FQGNSA. The CDR3 contains 14 residues. V dropped 1 base and J dropped 7 bases, with 13 bases sitting between them. DNA for the CDR3: TGTGCCAGCAGCTTAGGGGCAGGGACGAGTGGCTACACCTTC. Translating it yields CASSLGAGTSGYTF. The whole variable domain, filled in from reference TRBV7-2 and TRBJ1-2, reads GAGVSQSPSNKVTEKGKDVELRCDPISGHTALYWYRQSLGQGLEFLIYFQGNSAPDKSGLPSDRFSAERTGGSVSTLTIQRTQQEDSAVYLCASSLGAGTSGYTFGSGTRLTVV.

The chain combines TRBV6-6 with TRBJ2-1; no clear D gene. The CDR3 length is 16 residues. V was trimmed by 5 bases and J by 7 bases, leaving 21 bases between them. In germline, CDR1 is MNHNY, CDR2 SVGAGI (reference sequence). The CDR3 bases are TGTGCCAGCAGTCCGTCGAGCAGGCAATTGAGGAATGAGCAGTTCTTC. Translation gives CASSPSSRQLRNEQFF.

This chain uses TRBV4-1 with TRBJ2-5; 8 bases align to TRBD2. V was pared by 4 bases and J by 1 base, with 5 bases of the junction left unmatched. The germline V gene has CDR1 MGHRA and CDR2 YSYEKL. The CDR3 consists of 15 residues. The CDR3 is CASSRLAGTQETQYF. As DNA, the CDR3 is TGCGCCAGCAGCCGCTTAGCGGGGACCCAAGAGACCCAGTACTTC.

The chain carries TRBV19 and TRBJ2-1; 7 nucleotides agree with TRBD1. Germline CDR1 reads LNHDA; CDR2 reads SQIVND (reference sequence). The CDR3 spans 14 residues. V was clipped by 10 bases and J by 0 bases; unmatched bases: 6. This CDR3 reads CAIARDSSYNEQFF. The DNA of the CDR3 is TGTGCCATCGCCCGGGACAGCTCCTACAATGAGCAGTTCTTC.

The V gene is TRBV4-2, the J gene TRBJ1-6, with 7 positions matching TRBD1. Per the germline V gene, CDR1 is LGHNA and CDR2 is YNFKEQ. V lost 0 bases, J lost 8 bases, and 10 bases stayed unmatched. The CDR3 has 17 residues. CDR3 amino acids: CASSQDPLGQRHSPLHF. CDR3 nucleotide sequence: TGTGCCAGCAGCCAAGATCCATTGGGACAGAGACATTCACCCCTCCACTTT.

The genes are TRBV7-2 and TRBJ2-5, with D tentatively TRBD2 (5 bases). The V gene's germline CDR1 is SGHTA and CDR2 FQGNSA. The V and J ends lost 6 bases and 5 bases respectively, with 13 bases between them. This CDR3 comprises 13 residues. The CDR3: CASRLTRSETQYF. The CDR3 nucleotides read TGTGCCAGCAGACTTACTAGATCGGAGACCCAGTACTTC.

The chain recombines TRBV2 with TRBJ2-7; 7 bases are a match to TRBD1. V lost 7 bases to trimming and J lost 4 bases; unmatched junction nucleotides: 10. Per the germline V gene, CDR1 is SNHLY and CDR2 is FYNNEI. The CDR3 has 14 amino acids. The CDR3 loop is CASKRQGALYEQYF. CDR3 nucleotides: TGTGCCAGCAAACGACAGGGAGCGTTGTACGAGCAGTACTTC. The variable domain in full, completed from reference TRBV2 and TRBJ2-7, reads EPEVTQTPSHQVTQMGQEVILRCVPISNHLYFYWYRQILGQKVEFLVSFYNNEISEKSEIFDDQFSVERPDGSNFTLKIRSTKLEDSAMYFCASKRQGALYEQYFGPGTRLTVT.

The chain recombines TRBV28 with TRBJ2-3, with a possible D match to TRBD1 (6 bases). Per the germline V gene, CDR1 is MDHEN and CDR2 is SYDVKM. The CDR3 spans 15 residues. With 5 bases removed from V and 3 bases from J, the gap between germline ends came to 15 bases. The CDR3 is CASSLMTGQTDTQYF. DNA for the CDR3: TGTGCCAGCAGTCTAATGACTGGACAGACAGATACGCAGTATTTT.

This clone was seen more than once but under ten times. The J gene is TRBJ1-2, the V gene TRBV4-1; no clear D gene. CDR1 is MGHRA and CDR2 is YSYEKL in the germline V gene. The CDR3 runs to 15 residues. Trimming shortened V by 0 bases and J by 7 bases, and 15 bases separated the two germline ends. CDR3 in DNA: TGCGCCAGCAGCCAAGAACACCTTCTAAGAAGTGGCTACACCTTC. It encodes CASSQEHLLRSGYTF.

This chain uses TRBV19 with TRBJ1-1; 9 bases are shared with TRBD1. The ends lost 7 bases at V and 6 bases at J; junction bases unmatched: 15. This CDR3 spans 16 amino acids. From germline, CDR1 is LNHDA and CDR2 SQIVND (reference sequence). The CDR3 protein is CASTPRGTGSWAEAFF. CDR3 nucleotide sequence: TGTGCCAGTACCCCACGCGGGACAGGGTCATGGGCTGAAGCTTTCTTT.

The rearrangement links TRBV5-6 to TRBJ1-4, with no clear D. CDR1 and CDR2 from the germline V gene are SGHDT and YYEEEE. The CDR3 is 15 amino acids. V lost 4 bases and J 0 bases, leaving 10 bases between the germline ends. The CDR3 is CASSPRGSTNEKLFF. The DNA for the CDR3 is TGTGCCAGCAGCCCCCGCGGGTCAACTAATGAAAAACTGTTTTTT.